The 13 T cell receptor beta chains listed next were all sequenced from one sample in a study of beta chain features in type 1 diabetes. Study-wide results and limits: Among patients with Type 1 diabetes, TCRB CDR3s were moderately but significantly shorter in every one of the four CD4+ subsets.

No cognate antigen is known for these TCRs. The entirety of the isolated RNA underwent reverse transcription, so expressed TCRB transcripts were sequenced. Profiled with immunoSEQ multiplex PCR; TCRdb holds only in-frame clones, not every one. The table has around 690,000 clones, around 12% seen once. Source material: naive CD4+ T cells from blood. Receptors originate from a man in his thirties or forties with type 1 diabetes.

This chain links TRBV7-9 with TRBJ2-7; D gene uncertain. The germline V gene has CDR1 SEHNR and CDR2 FQNEAQ (reference sequence). Trimming shortened V by 3 bases and J by 3 bases, and 9 bases separated the two germline ends. The CDR3 covers 13 residues. CDR3 amino acids: CASSLGNLYEQYF. CDR3 bases: TGTGCCAGCAGCTTGGGGAACCTCTACGAGCAGTACTTC.

The J gene is TRBJ2-3, the V gene TRBV4-3; 9 bases align to TRBD1. Trimming took 3 bases from V and 1 from J; bases not matched to a gene: 5. This CDR3 has 16 amino acids. Germline V gene data show CDR1 as LGHNA and CDR2 as YSLEER. The CDR3 loop reads CASSQQGQGGTDTQYF. CDR3 in DNA: TGCGCCAGCAGCCAGCAGGGACAGGGTGGCACAGATACGCAGTATTTT.

This clone was seen only a few times. The J gene is TRBJ2-2, the V gene TRBV29-1, with a tentative D call TRBD1 (6 bases). V shed 0 bases and J shed 15 bases, with 17 bases lying between them. Per germline, CDR1 SQVTM and CDR2 ANQGSEA. The CDR3 sequence is 13 residues long. The CDR3 reads CSVEDRQERSLFF. The CDR3 coding sequence is TGCAGCGTTGAAGATCGACAGGAACGGAGCTTGTTTTTT.

This chain connects TRBV4-3 to TRBJ1-5; a weak D match, TRBD1 (6 bases). The germline V gene encodes CDR1 LGHNA and CDR2 YSLEER. V lost 0 bases, J lost 3 bases, and 12 bases lay in between. This CDR3 region has 16 residues. The CDR3 region has the DNA TGCGCCAGCAGCCAAGAATCCAGGGGAAACAATCAGCCCCAGCATTTT. It encodes CASSQESRGNNQPQHF.

The genes are TRBV10-1 and TRBJ1-1; TRBD1 agrees at 9 bases. The CDR3 is 15 residues long. J gave up 3 bases and V 9 bases, and 11 bases lay outside the gene matches. CDR1 is WNHNN and CDR2 is SYGVQD in the germline V gene (reference sequence). The CDR3 is CARHDRGKEYTEAFF. CDR3 coding DNA: TGCGCCAGGCATGACAGGGGGAAAGAGTACACTGAAGCTTTCTTT.

In this sample, this clone turned up many times. The V and J genes are TRBV7-2 and TRBJ2-3, with D unclear. The CDR3 sequence is 12 residues long. Germline V gene data show CDR1 as SGHTA and CDR2 as FQGNSA. V was clipped by 5 bases and J by 0 bases, with 3 bases between them. CDR3 residues: CASSASTDTQYF. The CDR3 coding sequence is TGTGCCAGCAGCGCTAGCACAGATACGCAGTATTTT.

V is TRBV7-6 and J is TRBJ2-1; 9 bases are shared with TRBD1. V dropped 5 bases and J dropped 7; count of bases not matched to a gene: 12. This CDR3 has 16 residues. Germline CDR1 is SGHVS and CDR2 is FNYEAQ. CDR3 nucleotide sequence: TGTGCCAGCAGCCCGACCCACGGGACAGGGTATAATGAGCAGTTCTTC. Protein sequence: CASSPTHGTGYNEQFF.

The V gene is TRBV13, the J gene TRBJ2-3; 15 bases agree with TRBD2. With 5 bases clipped from V and 1 base from J, the junction kept 7 bases outside the gene matches. The germline V gene encodes CDR1 PRHDT and CDR2 FYEKMQ (reference sequence). The CDR3 totals 18 residues. The CDR3 is CASSVGLAGGRGTDTQYF. In nucleotides, the CDR3 is TGTGCCAGCAGCGTCGGACTAGCGGGGGGGCGCGGCACAGATACGCAGTATTTT.

The chain joins TRBV29-1 to TRBJ1-5; D remains ambiguous. Germline V lookup: CDR1 SQVTM, CDR2 ANQGSEA. The CDR3 spans 14 residues. The V and J ends lost 4 bases and 4 bases respectively, with 14 bases between them. The DNA for the CDR3 is TGCAGCGTTGCGGCCGGAGGAATAAATCAGCCCCAGCATTTT. It is translated as CSVAAGGINQPQHF.

This clone was seen a handful of times. The chain has TRBV29-1 and TRBJ2-5; perhaps D is TRBD1 or TRBD2 (7 bases each). V lost 8 bases and J lost 5, with 24 bases in between. Germline V lookup: CDR1 SQVTM, CDR2 ANQGSEA. The CDR3 sequence is 15 residues long. The CDR3 spells CSFRRDREGRETQYF. The CDR3 nucleotides read TGCAGCTTCCGTCGAGACAGGGAGGGGAGGGAGACCCAGTACTTC.

This chain links TRBV19 with TRBJ1-6; TRBD1 aligns across 12 bases. The CDR3 is 16 residues long. Germline lookup yields CDR1 LNHDA and CDR2 SQIVND (reference sequence). Unmatched junction bases numbered 3, after V lost 5 bases and J lost 4 bases. In DNA form, the CDR3 reads TGTGCCAGTAGTTTGGGACAGGGGGCTTATAATTCACCCCTCCACTTT. It specifies CASSLGQGAYNSPLHF.

V usage is TRBV19 and J usage is TRBJ1-2, with no clear D. The germline V gene has CDR1 LNHDA and CDR2 SQIVND (reference sequence). V lost 0 bases and J lost 10, with 15 bases in between. The CDR3 contains 14 residues. CDR3 in DNA: TGTGCCAGTAGTATAGAGAGTGATCGAGATACCTACACCTTC. Translating gives CASSIESDRDTYTF.

This clone was picked up a small number of times. The chain combines TRBV4-2 with TRBJ1-3, with D unresolved. Trimming stripped 4 bases from V and 2 bases from J, with 12 bases between. The CDR3 has 15 amino acids. Germline CDR1 LGHNA, CDR2 YNFKEQ. The chain's CDR3 is CASSPRWQTGNTIYF. The CDR3 DNA follows: TGTGCCAGCAGCCCCCGGTGGCAGACTGGAAACACCATATATTTT.